These 11 T cell receptor beta chains share one sample of origin, sequenced in a study of monozygotic twins with inflammatory bowel disease. TCRdb reprocessed the 5' RACE reads; each CDR3 protein has one entry and no DNA is given. The sample has roughly 150,000 distinct CDR3 sequences. The sequencing input was blood. The receptors stem from a human donor with ulcerative colitis or Crohn's disease, or a healthy co-twin of an affected twin (not recorded which).

This chain connects TRBV7-9 to TRBJ1-1. The germline CDR1 and CDR2 sequences are SEHNR and FQNEAQ (reference sequence). This CDR3 spans 12 amino acids. CDR3 protein: CASSWGNTEAFF.

The rearrangement joins TRBV20-1 to TRBJ1-5. Per germline, CDR1 DFQATT and CDR2 SNEGSKA (reference sequence). This CDR3 is 13 amino acids long. CDR3: CSASLDSNQPQHF.

The chain employs TRBV25-1 and TRBJ1-6. CDR3 length equals 18 residues. Germline V lookup: CDR1 MGHDK, CDR2 SYGVNS. The CDR3 sequence: CASSDYGGQDSYNSPLHF. Based on the CDR3 plus reference TRBV25-1 and TRBJ1-6, the full variable domain is EADIYQTPRYLVIGTGKKITLECSQTMGHDKMYWYQQDPGMELHLIHYSYGVNSTEKGDLSSESTVSRIRTEHFPLTLESARPSHTSQYLCASSDYGGQDSYNSPLHFGNGTRLTVT.

The chain couples TRBV5-1 to TRBJ2-6; no DNA is available, so the TRBD1 call from TCRdb remains unchecked. The germline gives CDR1 SGHRS, CDR2 YFSETQ. The CDR3 sequence is 20 residues long. The CDR3 loop reads CASSSTPGTGGAVGANVLTF.

The CDR3 protein is CASSPGTGGNTF. The rearrangement joins TRBV5-1 to TRBJ1-2; TCRdb picks TRBD1, but there is no DNA to check that call. CDR1 is SGHRS and CDR2 is YFSETQ in the germline V gene. The CDR3 runs 12 residues.

The chain is built from TRBV7-9 and TRBJ1-1. Germline V gene sequence: CDR1 SEHNR, CDR2 FQNEAQ (reference sequence). This CDR3 is built from 12 residues. This chain's CDR3 is CASSRGYAEAFF.

J is TRBJ2-5 and V is TRBV20-1. This CDR3 contains 12 residues. Per germline, CDR1 DFQATT and CDR2 SNEGSKA (reference sequence). This CDR3 is CSAPDGRETQYF.

The chain is built from TRBV5-1 and TRBJ1-1; TCRdb proposes TRBD1, but this gene call is untestable without DNA. CDR3 size: 15 residues. Per the germline V gene, CDR1 is SGHRS and CDR2 is YFSETQ. The CDR3 here is CASSVERGPNTEAFF.

This chain joins TRBV25-1 and TRBJ2-3. The germline CDR1 and CDR2 sequences are MGHDK and SYGVNS. The CDR3 contains 11 residues. Here the CDR3 reads CASSEMDTQYF.

This rearrangement joins TRBV2 to TRBJ1-2; TCRdb gives TRBD1 as the D gene, but with no DNA this cannot be confirmed. From germline, CDR1 is SNHLY and CDR2 FYNNEI. CDR3 size: 13 residues. CDR3 protein: CASSQGTNYGYTF.

The rearrangement uses TRBV7-9 and TRBJ2-7; TCRdb selects TRBD2, and the lack of DNA leaves this call unchecked. The CDR3 extends over 14 amino acids. Germline V gives CDR1 SEHNR, CDR2 FQNEAQ (reference sequence). This CDR3 reads CASSSTSGQDEQYF.